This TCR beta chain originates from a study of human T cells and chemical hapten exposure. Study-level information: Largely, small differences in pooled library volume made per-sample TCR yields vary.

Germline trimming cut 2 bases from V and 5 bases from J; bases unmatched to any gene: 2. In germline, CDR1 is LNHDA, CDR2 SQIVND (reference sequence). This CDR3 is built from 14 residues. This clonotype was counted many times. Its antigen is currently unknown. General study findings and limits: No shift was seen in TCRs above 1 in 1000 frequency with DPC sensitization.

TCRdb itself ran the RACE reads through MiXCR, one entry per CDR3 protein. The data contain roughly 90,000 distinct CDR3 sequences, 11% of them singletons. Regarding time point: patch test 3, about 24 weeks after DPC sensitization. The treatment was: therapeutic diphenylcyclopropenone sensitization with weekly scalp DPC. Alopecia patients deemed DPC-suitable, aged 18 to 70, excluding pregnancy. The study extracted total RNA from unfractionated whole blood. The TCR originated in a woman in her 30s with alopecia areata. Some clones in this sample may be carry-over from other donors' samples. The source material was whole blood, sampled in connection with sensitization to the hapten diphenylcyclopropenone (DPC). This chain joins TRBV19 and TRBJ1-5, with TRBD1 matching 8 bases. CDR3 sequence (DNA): TGTGCCAGTAGTATATGGGACAGGTATCAGCCCCAGCATTTT. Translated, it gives CASSIWDRYQPQHF.